A single sample is the source of the 11 T cell receptor beta chains below, sequenced in a study of cytomegalovirus exposure and HLA in healthy donors. The PCR was carried out with 60 Vbeta primers and 13 Jbeta primers. Here immunoSEQ multiplex PCR was the method, and the copy in TCRdb shows in-frame clones only, minus some. The table shows about 160,000 clones, with 79% occurring only once. Sequenced sample: PBMCs. The receptors shown here come from a man aged 35-49 years in good health and CMV-seronegative.

The chain recombines TRBV7-9 with TRBJ2-1; D ambiguous. Germline CDR1 and CDR2: SEHNR and FQNEAQ (reference sequence). V lost 4 bases and J lost 5, with 9 bases in between. There are 13 residues in the CDR3. CDR3 bases: TGTGCCAGCAGCTATAGCCCAAACAATGAGCAGTTCTTC. Protein: CASSYSPNNEQFF.

The chain links TRBV7-2 to TRBJ2-5, with D perhaps TRBD1 (6 bases). The CDR3 runs to 14 residues. From germline, CDR1 is SGHTA and CDR2 FQGNSA. V lost 4 bases and J lost 4, with 13 bases in between. The CDR3 region is CASSWQGIGETQYF. CDR3 DNA: TGTGCCAGCAGCTGGCAGGGGATCGGAGAGACCCAGTACTTC.

The V gene is TRBV2, the J gene TRBJ1-2; D is uncertain. The CDR3 length is 12 residues. From germline, CDR1 is SNHLY and CDR2 FYNNEI. V lost 0 bases and J 8 bases, leaving 7 bases between the germline ends. This chain's CDR3 is CASSEARRGYTF. The CDR3 nucleotides are TGTGCCAGCAGTGAAGCTCGGAGGGGCTACACCTTC.

A single count supports this clone. The chain is built from TRBV2 and TRBJ1-2; the match to TRBD1 covers 8 bases. The CDR3 is 14 amino acids. Germline CDR1 and CDR2: SNHLY and FYNNEI. Trimming cost V 6 bases and J 4 bases; bases outside gene matches: 7. The CDR3 sequence: CASRADRAGYGYTF. DNA of the CDR3: TGTGCCAGCAGGGCGGACAGGGCCGGCTATGGCTACACCTTC.

This clone was counted only a few times. J is TRBJ1-4 and V is TRBV5-1; 7 bases fit TRBD1. Germline V CDR1 and CDR2: SGHRS, YFSETQ. There are 15 residues in the CDR3. Trimming at V came to 1 base and at J to 7 bases, leaving 7 bases not matched to a gene. The CDR3 spells CASSLSRGRGEKLFF. CDR3 nucleotide sequence: TGCGCCAGCAGCTTGTCGAGGGGGCGAGGTGAAAAACTGTTTTTT.

The sample holds a few counts of this clone. The V call is TRBV6-5, the J call TRBJ1-2, with D possibly being TRBD1 (5 bases). This CDR3 region has 14 residues. Looked up from germline, CDR1 is MNHEY and CDR2 is SVGAGI. With 6 bases removed from V and 8 bases from J, the gap between germline ends came to 19 bases. As DNA, the CDR3 is TGTGCCAGCAGACCCGCGGGAGGGGCTGAGGGCTACACCTTC. Amino acid sequence: CASRPAGGAEGYTF.

The chain joins TRBV28 to TRBJ1-2, with D maybe TRBD1 (5 bases). This CDR3 region has 12 residues. Trimming pared 7 bases from V and 5 bases from J, leaving 11 bases between. Germline V gives CDR1 MDHEN, CDR2 SYDVKM. CDR3 sequence reads: CASKLGGYGYTF. Written as DNA, the CDR3 is TGTGCCAGCAAGCTGGGGGGATATGGCTACACCTTC.

V gene TRBV21-1 combines with J gene TRBJ2-1; the table's D gene call, TRBD2, was not cross checked with the DNA. TRBV21-1 corresponds to a pseudogene. The CDR3 is 16 amino acids. The CDR3 reads CASIPARLAGVHEQFF. CDR3 DNA: TGTGCCAGCATCCCCGCCCGGCTAGCGGGAGTCCATGAGCAGTTCTTC.

The V and J genes are TRBV19 and TRBJ2-7, with 13 bases identical to TRBD2. With V trimmed by 5 bases and J by 6 bases, 4 bases remained unmatched. This CDR3 is built from 14 residues. Germline V CDR1 and CDR2: LNHDA, SQIVND (reference sequence). CDR3 sequence (DNA): TGTGCCAGTAGTGGACGACTAGCGGGAGGCGAGCAGTACTTC. Amino acid sequence: CASSGRLAGGEQYF.

The chain joins TRBV19 to TRBJ1-2, with 10 bases identical to TRBD1. Germline loops: CDR1 LNHDA, CDR2 SQIVND (reference sequence). The J segment lost 8 bases and the V segment lost 5 bases, leaving 14 bases of the junction unmatched. The CDR3 has 16 amino acids. CDR3 DNA: TGTGCCAGTAGTGCGCGCGAGGGACAGGGGATTCTAGGCTACACCTTC. Translation: CASSAREGQGILGYTF.

The chain has TRBV5-1 and TRBJ1-2, with D tentatively TRBD1 (5 bases). V was cut by 4 bases and J by 2 bases, with 12 bases left in between. CDR3 length: 14 amino acids. Germline V gene lookup returns CDR1 SGHRS and CDR2 YFSETQ. CDR3: CASSQYQGNYGYTF. Written as DNA, the CDR3 is TGCGCCAGCAGCCAGTACCAGGGAAACTATGGCTACACCTTC.